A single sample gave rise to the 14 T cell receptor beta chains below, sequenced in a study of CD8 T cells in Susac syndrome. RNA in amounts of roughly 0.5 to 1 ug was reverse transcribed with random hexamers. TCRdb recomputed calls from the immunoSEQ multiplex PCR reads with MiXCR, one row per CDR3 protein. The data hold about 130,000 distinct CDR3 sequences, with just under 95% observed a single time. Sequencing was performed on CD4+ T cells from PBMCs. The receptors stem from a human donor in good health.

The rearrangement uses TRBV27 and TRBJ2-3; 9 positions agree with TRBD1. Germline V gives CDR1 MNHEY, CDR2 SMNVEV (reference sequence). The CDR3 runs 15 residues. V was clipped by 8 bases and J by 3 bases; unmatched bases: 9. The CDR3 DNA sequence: TGTGCCAGCCTGTCCGGGACAGGGTTAACAGATACGCAGTATTTT. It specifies CASLSGTGLTDTQYF.

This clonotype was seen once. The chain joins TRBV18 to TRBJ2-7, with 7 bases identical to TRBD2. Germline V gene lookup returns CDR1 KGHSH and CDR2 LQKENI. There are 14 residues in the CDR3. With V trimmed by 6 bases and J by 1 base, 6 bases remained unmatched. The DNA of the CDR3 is TGTGCCAGCTCGTCGCTAGCGGAATCCTACGAGCAGTACTTC. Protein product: CASSSLAESYEQYF. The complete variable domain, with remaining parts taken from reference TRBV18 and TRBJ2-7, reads NAGVMQNPRHLVRRRGQEARLRCSPMKGHSHVYWYRQLPEEGLKFMVYLQKENIIDESGMPKERFSAEFPKEGPSILRIQQVVRGDSAAYFCASSSLAESYEQYFGPGTRLTVT.

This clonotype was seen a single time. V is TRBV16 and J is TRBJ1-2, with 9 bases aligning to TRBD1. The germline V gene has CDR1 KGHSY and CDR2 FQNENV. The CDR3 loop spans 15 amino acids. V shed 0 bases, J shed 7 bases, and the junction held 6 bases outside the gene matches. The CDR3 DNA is TGTGCCAGCAGCCAATCATTACAGGGGGCGCTTGGCTACACCTTC. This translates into CASSQSLQGALGYTF. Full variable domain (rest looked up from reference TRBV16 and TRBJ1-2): GEEVAQTPKHLVRGEGQKAKLYCAPIKGHSYVFWYQQVLKNEFKFLISFQNENVFDETGMPKERFSAKCLPNSPCSLEIQATKLEDSAVYFCASSQSLQGALGYTFGSGTRLTVV.

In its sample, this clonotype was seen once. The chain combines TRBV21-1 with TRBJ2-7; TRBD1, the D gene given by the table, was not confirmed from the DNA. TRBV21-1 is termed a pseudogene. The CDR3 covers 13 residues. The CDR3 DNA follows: TGTGCCACCAGCAGGGGGCAACCCTACGAGCAGTACTTC. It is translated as CATSRGQPYEQYF.

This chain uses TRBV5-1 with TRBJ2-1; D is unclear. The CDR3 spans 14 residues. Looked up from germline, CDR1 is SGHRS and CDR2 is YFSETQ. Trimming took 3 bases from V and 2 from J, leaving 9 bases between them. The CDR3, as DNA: TGCGCCAGCAGCTCGAGGACGACCTACAATGAGCAGTTCTTC. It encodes CASSSRTTYNEQFF. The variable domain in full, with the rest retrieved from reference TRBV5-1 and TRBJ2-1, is KAGVTQTPRYLIKTRGQQVTLSCSPISGHRSVSWYQQTPGQGLQFLFEYFSETQRNKGNFPGRFSGRQFSNSRSEMNVSTLELGDSALYLCASSSRTTYNEQFFGPGTRLTVL.

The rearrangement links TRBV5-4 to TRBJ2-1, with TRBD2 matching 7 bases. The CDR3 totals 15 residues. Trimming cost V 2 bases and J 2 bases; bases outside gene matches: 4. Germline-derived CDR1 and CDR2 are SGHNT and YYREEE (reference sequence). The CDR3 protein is CASSLAGSTYNEQFF. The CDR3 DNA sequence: TGTGCCAGCAGCTTAGCGGGGTCCACCTACAATGAGCAGTTCTTC.

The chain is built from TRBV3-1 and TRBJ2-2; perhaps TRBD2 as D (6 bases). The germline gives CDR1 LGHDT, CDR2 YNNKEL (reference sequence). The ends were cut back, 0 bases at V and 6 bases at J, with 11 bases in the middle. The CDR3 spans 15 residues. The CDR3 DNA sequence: TGTGCCAGCAGCCAAGATCCAACGGGAGCCGGGGAGCTGTTTTTT. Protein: CASSQDPTGAGELFF. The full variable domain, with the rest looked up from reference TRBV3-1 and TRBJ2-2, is DTAVSQTPKYLVTQMGNDKSIKCEQNLGHDTMYWYKQDSKKFLKIMFSYNNKELIINETVPNRFSPKSPDKAHLNLHINSLELGDSAVYFCASSQDPTGAGELFFGEGSRLTVL.

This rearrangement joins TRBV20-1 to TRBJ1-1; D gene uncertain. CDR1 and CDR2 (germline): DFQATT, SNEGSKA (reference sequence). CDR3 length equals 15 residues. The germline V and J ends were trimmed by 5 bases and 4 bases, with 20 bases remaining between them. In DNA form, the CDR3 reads TGCAGTGCTTTTGCCTACCCTGACGGTCGCACTGAAGCTTTCTTT. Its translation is CSAFAYPDGRTEAFF.

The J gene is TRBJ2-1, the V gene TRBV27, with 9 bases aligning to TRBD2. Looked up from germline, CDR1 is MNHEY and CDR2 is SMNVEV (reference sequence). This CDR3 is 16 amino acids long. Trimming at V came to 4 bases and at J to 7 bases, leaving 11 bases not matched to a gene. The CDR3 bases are TGTGCCAGCAGTTCATCGCGGGGGACTAGCAGGAATGAGCAGTTCTTC. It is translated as CASSSSRGTSRNEQFF.

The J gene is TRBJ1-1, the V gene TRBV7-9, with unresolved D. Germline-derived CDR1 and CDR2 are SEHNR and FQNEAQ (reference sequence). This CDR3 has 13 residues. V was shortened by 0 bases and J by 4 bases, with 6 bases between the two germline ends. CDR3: CASSLADGTEAFF. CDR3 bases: TGTGCCAGCAGCTTAGCGGACGGCACTGAAGCTTTCTTT.

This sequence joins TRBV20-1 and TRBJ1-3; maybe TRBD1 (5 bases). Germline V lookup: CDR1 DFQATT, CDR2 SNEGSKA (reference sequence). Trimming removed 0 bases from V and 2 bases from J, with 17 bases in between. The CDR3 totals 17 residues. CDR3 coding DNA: TGCAGTGCTAGAGATCTTTTCGGGGCTCCCACTGGAAACACCATATATTTT. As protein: CSARDLFGAPTGNTIYF.

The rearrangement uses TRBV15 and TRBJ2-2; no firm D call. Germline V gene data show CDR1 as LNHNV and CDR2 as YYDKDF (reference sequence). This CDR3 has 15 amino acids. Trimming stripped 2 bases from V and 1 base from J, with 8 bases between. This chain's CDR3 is CATSRQFQNTGELFF. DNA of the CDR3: TGTGCCACCAGCAGACAGTTCCAGAACACCGGGGAGCTGTTTTTT.

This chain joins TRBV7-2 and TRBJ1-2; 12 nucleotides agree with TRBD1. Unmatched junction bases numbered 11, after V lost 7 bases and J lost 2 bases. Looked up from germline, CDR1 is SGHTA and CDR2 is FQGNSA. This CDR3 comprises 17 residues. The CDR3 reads CASTYRDRGRSNYGYTF. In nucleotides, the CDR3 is TGTGCCAGCACTTACCGGGACAGGGGGCGCTCGAACTATGGCTACACCTTC.

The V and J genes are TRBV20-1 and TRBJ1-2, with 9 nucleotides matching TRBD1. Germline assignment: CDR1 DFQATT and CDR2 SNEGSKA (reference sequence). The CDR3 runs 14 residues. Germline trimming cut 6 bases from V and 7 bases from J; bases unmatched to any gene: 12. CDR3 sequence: CSADPGQGRAGYTF. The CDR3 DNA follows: TGCAGTGCCGATCCGGGACAGGGTCGTGCTGGCTACACCTTC.